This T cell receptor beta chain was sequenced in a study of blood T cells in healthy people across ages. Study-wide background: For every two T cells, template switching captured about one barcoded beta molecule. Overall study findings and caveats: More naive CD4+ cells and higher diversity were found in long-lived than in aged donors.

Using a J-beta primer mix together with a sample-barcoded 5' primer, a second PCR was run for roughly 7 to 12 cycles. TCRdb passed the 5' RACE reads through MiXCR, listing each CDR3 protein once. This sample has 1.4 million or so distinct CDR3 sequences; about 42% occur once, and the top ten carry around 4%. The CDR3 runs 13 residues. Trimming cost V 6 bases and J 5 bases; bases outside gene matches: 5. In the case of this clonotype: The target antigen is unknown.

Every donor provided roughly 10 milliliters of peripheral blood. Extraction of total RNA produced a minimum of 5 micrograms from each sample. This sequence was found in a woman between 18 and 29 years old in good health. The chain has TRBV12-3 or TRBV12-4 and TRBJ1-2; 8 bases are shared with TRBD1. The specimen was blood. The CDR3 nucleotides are TGTGCCAGCAGCCCGGGACAGGAATATGGCTACACCTTC. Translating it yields CASSPGQEYGYTF.